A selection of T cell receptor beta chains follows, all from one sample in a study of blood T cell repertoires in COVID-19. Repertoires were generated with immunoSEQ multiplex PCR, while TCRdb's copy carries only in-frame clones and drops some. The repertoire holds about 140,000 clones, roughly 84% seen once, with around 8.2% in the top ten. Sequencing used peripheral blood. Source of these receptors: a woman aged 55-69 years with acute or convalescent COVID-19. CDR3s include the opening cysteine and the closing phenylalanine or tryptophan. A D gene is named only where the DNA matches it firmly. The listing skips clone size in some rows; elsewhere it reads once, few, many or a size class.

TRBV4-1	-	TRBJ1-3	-	CASSQERGTGNTIYF	TGCGCCAGCAGCCAAGAAAGGGGGACTGGAAACACCATATATTTT
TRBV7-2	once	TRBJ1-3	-	CASRDPGQYSGNTIYF	TGTGCCAGCAGGGACCCGGGACAATACTCTGGAAACACCATATATTTT
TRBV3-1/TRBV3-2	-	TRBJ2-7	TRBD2	CASSQDGGRGGYEQYF	TGTGCCAGCAGCCAAGATGGCGGACGGGGGGGCTACGAGCAGTACTTC
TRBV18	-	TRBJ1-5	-	CASSPSGEGPQHF	TGTGCCAGCTCACCATCTGGGGAGGGGCCCCAGCATTTT
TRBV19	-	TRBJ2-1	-	CATAGSWTNEQFF	TGTGCCACTGCGGGGAGTTGGACCAATGAGCAGTTCTTC
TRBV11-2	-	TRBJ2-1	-	CASSLESLTVLNEQFF	TGTGCCAGCAGCTTAGAGTCCTTGACAGTTTTGAATGAGCAGTTCTTC
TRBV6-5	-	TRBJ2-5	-	CASRRGGETQYF	TGTGCCAGCAGGCGGGGCGGGGAGACCCAGTACTTC
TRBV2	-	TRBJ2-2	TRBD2	CASSPGLAGGRAGELFF	TGTGCCAGCAGCCCGGGACTAGCGGGGGGTAGGGCCGGGGAGCTGTTTTTT
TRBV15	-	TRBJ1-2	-	CATSIREQLGYGYTF	TGTGCCACCAGCATTAGAGAGCAACTCGGCTATGGCTACACCTTC
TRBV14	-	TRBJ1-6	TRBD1	CASSPSSGTGGSPLHF	TGTGCCAGCAGCCCGAGCTCCGGGACAGGGGGTTCACCCCTCCACTTT
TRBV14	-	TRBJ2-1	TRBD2	CASSHPGRLAGAHSYNEQFF	TGTGCCAGCAGCCACCCTGGACGACTAGCGGGGGCGCACTCCTACAATGAGCAGTTCTTC
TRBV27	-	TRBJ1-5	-	CASAVGGYNQPQHF	TGTGCCAGCGCTGTTGGGGGGTACAATCAGCCCCAGCATTTT